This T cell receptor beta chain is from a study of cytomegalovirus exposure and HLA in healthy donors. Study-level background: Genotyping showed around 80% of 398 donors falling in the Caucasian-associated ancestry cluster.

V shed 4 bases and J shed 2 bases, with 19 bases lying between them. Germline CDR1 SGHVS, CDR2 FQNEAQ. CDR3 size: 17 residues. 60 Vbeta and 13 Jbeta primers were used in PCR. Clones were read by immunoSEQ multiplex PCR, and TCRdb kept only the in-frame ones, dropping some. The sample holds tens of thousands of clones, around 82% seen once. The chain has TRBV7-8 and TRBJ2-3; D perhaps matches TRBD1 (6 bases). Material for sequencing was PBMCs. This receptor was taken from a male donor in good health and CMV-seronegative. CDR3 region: CASSSLGQSAHTDTQYF. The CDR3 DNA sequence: TGTGCCAGCAGCTCCTTAGGACAGTCCGCCCACACAGATACGCAGTATTTT.